This entry features one T cell receptor beta chain sequence. There are a few counts of this clone. Which antigen it targets is not known. No base quality values were provided; no much bigger clone lies one nucleotide off. Deep TCRbeta sequencing was performed with the immunoSEQ platform. As for how the authors treated the data: For further analysis, only productive rearrangements were exported from the immunoSEQ Analyzer. Bulk TCRbeta clonotypes were assigned T cell phenotypes by matching to single-cell RNA+TCR-seq clones sharing the same TCRbeta sequence. Tumor enrichment of a clone was calculated by dividing the clone's tumor frequency by the clone's PBMC frequency, both taken from bulk TCR sequencing. TCRs were sorted with GLIPH into specificity groups, meaning clusters of distinct TCRs that share CDR3 motifs and likely recognize common antigens. The source is immuneACCESS, and TCRdb retained only in-frame sequences with V and J called. Part of the clones is not carried over; for the studies checked, unresolved V genes explain less than half of this, and the remainder is unexplained. V, J and clone size derive from that table, while D and trimming were established from the DNA sequence. The sample table shows about 24,000 clones, and 70% to 85% are seen once. Around 10% of the sample is taken by the ten largest.

Between the V and J ends, shortened by 1 base and 10 bases respectively, the junction contains 13 bases. The germline V gene encodes CDR1 LGHDT and CDR2 YNNKEL (reference sequence). The CDR3 spans 13 residues, from the cysteine through the phenylalanine. The DNA shown is the 39-base CDR3, in frame from base 1. The source of the sample is a study of T cells in tumors after PD-1 blockade (dated by TCRdb to about 2019). About the full investigation: Patients were excluded if they had prior checkpoint blockade, use of systemic immunosuppressants, or recent radiotherapy or other anti-cancer therapy within 4 weeks. Treatment consisted of either cemiplimab 350 mg every 2 weeks or pembrolizumab 200 mg every 3 weeks. Ongoing daily vismodegib 150 mg was also given to a subset of patients during anti-PD-1 treatment. Peripheral blood samples averaged about 120,000 TCR templates (range about 22,000-260,000) and 35,000 to 40,000 unique clonotypes. Using site-matched tumors from BCC or SCC patients sampled before and after anti-PD-1 therapy, the study carried out paired single-cell RNA and TCR sequencing. To compare clonotypes in blood and tumor, bulk TCR sequencing was done on 10 peripheral blood samples taken from roughly 5 patients. RECIST version 1.1 was the standard used to evaluate clinical response.

The label giving this sample's time point can be read as: after anti-PD-1 therapy. For bulk TCRbeta sequencing, genomic DNA was extracted from tumor biopsies or peripheral blood, and input amounts ranged from about 616 ng to 6,500 ng. Every patient was a poor candidate for surgical resection and had histologically proven advanced or metastatic basal or squamous cell carcinoma. Of the 11 patients in the basal cell carcinoma cohort, 7 or 8 underwent bulk tumor TCR sequencing. Paper-wide results and their limitations: The source of novel T cell clones was not identified and could include lymphoid organs or rare unexpanded clones within the tumor or its periphery. Roughly 40% of TCR clonotypes from the tumor were detected in blood, and certain novel exhausted tumor clones were present in blood collected before treatment, which suggests recruitment from the periphery.

This TCR derives from a human donor with basal cell carcinoma. This specimen was PBMCs, taken after anti-PD-1 treatment. The V and J genes are TRBV3-1 (or the pseudogene TRBV3-2) and TRBJ1-2; too little of a D gene remains to name it. The CDR3 region: CASSQGFLYYYTF. DNA sequence: TGTGCCAGCAGCCAAGGCTTCCTCTACTACTACACCTTC.